The T cell receptor (beta chain) under discussion was sequenced for a study of blood T cell repertoires in COVID-19. From germline, CDR1 is MNHEY and CDR2 SVGAGI. The V and J ends lost 5 bases and 6 bases, in that order; junction bases with no gene match: 6. The CDR3 runs to 14 residues. Method: immunoSEQ multiplex PCR; TCRdb's copy keeps in-frame clones and lacks some. The profile shows 110,000 or so clones, 60% to 85% of them singletons. This clone appeared a few times. This receptor was identified in a human donor in a cohort sampled during active or convalescent COVID-19. The sequenced sample consisted of peripheral blood. V gene TRBV6-5 combines with J gene TRBJ2-7; TRBD1 matches at 11 bases. The CDR3 region has the DNA TGTGCCAGCAGTAAGGGACAGGGGGTCGGCGAGCAGTACTTC. Protein: CASSKGQGVGEQYF.